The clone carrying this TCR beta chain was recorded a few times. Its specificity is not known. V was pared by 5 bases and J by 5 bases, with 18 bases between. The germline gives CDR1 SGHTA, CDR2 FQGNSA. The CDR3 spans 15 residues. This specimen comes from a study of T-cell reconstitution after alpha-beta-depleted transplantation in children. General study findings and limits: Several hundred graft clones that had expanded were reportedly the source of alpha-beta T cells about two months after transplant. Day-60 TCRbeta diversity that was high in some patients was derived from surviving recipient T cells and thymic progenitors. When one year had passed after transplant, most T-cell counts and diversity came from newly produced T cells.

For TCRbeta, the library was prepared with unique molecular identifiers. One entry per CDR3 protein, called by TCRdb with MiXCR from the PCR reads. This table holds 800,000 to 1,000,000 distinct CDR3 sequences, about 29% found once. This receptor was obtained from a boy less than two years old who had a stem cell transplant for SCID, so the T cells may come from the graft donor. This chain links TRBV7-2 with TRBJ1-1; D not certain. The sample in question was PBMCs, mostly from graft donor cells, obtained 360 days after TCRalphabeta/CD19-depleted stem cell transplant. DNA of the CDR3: TGTGCCAGCAGCCCCGGTTCGGTGGCGGGGACTGAAGCTTTCTTT. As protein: CASSPGSVAGTEAFF.